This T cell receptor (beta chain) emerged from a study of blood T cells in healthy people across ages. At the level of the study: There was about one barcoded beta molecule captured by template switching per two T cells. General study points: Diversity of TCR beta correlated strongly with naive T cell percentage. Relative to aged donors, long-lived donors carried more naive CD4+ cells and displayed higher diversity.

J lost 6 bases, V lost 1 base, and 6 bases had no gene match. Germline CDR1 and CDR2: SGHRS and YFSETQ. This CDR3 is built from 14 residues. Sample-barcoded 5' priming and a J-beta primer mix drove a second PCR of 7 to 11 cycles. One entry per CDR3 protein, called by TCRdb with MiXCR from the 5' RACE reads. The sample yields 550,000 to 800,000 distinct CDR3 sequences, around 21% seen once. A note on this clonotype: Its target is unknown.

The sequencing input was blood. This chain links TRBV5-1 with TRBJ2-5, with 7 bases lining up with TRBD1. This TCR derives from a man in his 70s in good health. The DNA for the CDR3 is TGCGCCAGCAGCTTGACAGAGGGGGCGCAGACCCAGTACTTC. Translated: CASSLTEGAQTQYF.